Sequencing of this T cell receptor (beta chain) was carried out in a study of blood T cell repertoires in COVID-19 (dated by TCRdb to the early 2020s). About the full investigation: Samples from collaborators originated in the United States, Italy and Spain and spanned both the acute and convalescent phases of COVID-19. The material from the prospective study consisted of cDNA or gDNA derived from T cells, B-cell-depleted T cells, or PBMCs. The dataset comprised deeply sampled blood TCRbeta repertoires from subjects exposed to, actively infected with, or recovered from COVID-19. The repertoires were released in a freely available public database intended as a resource for research on the immune response to SARS-CoV-2. The samples were drawn from two sources: the first 160 participants of the ongoing ImmuneRACE study, and some 1,300 subjects contributed by 6 global collaborators. A de-identified subject ID, COVID-19 status, age in years and sex were almost always included in the sample metadata. HLA class I and class II types, where available, came from metadata supplied by the sample provider rather than from assay-based typing.

General conclusions and limits of the study: How much clinical and demographic metadata was included differed by source and by participant, and the metadata was provided uncurated.

TCRbeta CDR3 regions were amplified from genomic DNA by means of the immunoSEQ Assay, a bias-controlled multiplex PCR. Concerning the study's data processing: Nucleated cell counts per sample were estimated from amplification of reference gene primers within the assay. To quantify the absolute abundance of each unique TCRbeta CDR3 rearrangement, sequence reads were collapsed and filtered. For each sample, productive Simpson clonality was calculated as the square root of Simpson's diversity index across productive rearrangements. This immuneACCESS table, as held by TCRdb, lists in-frame sequences with V and J called but not all clones. Of the missing ones, under half trace to an unresolved V gene in checked studies; the others have no known cause. That table supplies the V and J calls and clone size; D and trimming were determined from the DNA. The sample has roughly 110,000 clones on record, about two thirds of them singletons. The leading ten clones occupy 0.8% to 1% of the sample.

CDR1 and CDR2, per the germline V gene (reference sequence), are MNHEY and SMNVEV. Counted from cysteine to phenylalanine, this CDR3 has 16 amino acids. CDR3 DNA only is kept here, 48 bases in frame from base 1. Compared with germline, V lacks 0 bases and J lacks 3 bases; bases without a gene match: 5. Points on this clone: The clone's antigen remains unknown. No quality values exist for individual bases; no much larger clone is one base distant.

Each collaborating institution followed its own protocols to collect whole blood in K2EDTA tubes. For TCRbeta analysis, collaborator samples were shipped as frozen whole blood, as isolated PBMCs, or as DNA extracted from either sample type. The V and J segments used are TRBV27 and TRBJ2-7; a stretch of 10 junction bases matches TRBD1. The source of this sequence is a human donor with acute or convalescent COVID-19. The donor label of this sample is uncertain. The sample taken for sequencing was peripheral blood. DNA sequence: TGTGCCAGCAGTTTATCGGGGACAGGGGCTTTCTACGAGCAGTACTTC. Its product reads: CASSLSGTGAFYEQYF.